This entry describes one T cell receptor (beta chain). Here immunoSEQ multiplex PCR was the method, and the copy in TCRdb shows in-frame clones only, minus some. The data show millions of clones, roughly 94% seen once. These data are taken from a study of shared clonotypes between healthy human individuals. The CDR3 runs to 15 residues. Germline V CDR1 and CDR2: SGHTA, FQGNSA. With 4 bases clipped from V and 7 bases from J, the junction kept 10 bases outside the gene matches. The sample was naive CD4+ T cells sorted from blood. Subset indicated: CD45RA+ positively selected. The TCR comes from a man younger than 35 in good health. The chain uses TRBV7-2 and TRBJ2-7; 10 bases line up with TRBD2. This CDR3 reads CASSSRLAGVREQYF. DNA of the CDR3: TGTGCCAGCAGCTCCCGGCTAGCGGGAGTACGGGAGCAGTACTTC.